This T cell receptor (beta chain) was sequenced during a study of blood T cell repertoires in COVID-19. About the study: The analysed material was cDNA or gDNA that came from T cells, B-cell-depleted T cells, or PBMCs.

In the original analysis: Estimation of nucleated cell counts relied on the amplification of reference gene primers. TCRdb's copy holds only in-frame clones and misses some; the assay was immunoSEQ multiplex PCR. For V, J and clone size, that table is used; D and trimming come from the DNA. The sample comprises about 140,000 clones, 75% to 90% of which are singletons, and approximately 3.5% rests with the top ten. This clone was detected a few times. The germline V gene encodes CDR1 PRHDT and CDR2 FYEKMQ (reference sequence). V lost 3 bases to trimming and J lost 5 bases; unmatched junction nucleotides: 8. CDR3 length: 15 amino acids.

The TCR was taken from a man aged 65-85 years who had recovered from COVID-19. Sequenced input: peripheral blood. The chain links TRBV13 to TRBJ1-1, with 8 positions matching TRBD1. The CDR3 sequence: CASSLNRGSRTEAFF. The CDR3 bases are TGTGCCAGCAGCTTGAACAGGGGGAGTAGGACTGAAGCTTTCTTT.